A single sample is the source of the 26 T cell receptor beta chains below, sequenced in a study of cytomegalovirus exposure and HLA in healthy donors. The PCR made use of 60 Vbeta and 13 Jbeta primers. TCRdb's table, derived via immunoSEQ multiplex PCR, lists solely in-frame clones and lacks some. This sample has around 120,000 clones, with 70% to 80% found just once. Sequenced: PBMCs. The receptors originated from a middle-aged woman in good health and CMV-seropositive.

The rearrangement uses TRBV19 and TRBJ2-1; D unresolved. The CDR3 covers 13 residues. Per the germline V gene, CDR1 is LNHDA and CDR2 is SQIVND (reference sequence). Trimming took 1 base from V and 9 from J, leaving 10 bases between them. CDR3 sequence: CASSIVGVGEQFF. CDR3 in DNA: TGTGCCAGTAGTATAGTTGGTGTCGGTGAGCAGTTCTTC.

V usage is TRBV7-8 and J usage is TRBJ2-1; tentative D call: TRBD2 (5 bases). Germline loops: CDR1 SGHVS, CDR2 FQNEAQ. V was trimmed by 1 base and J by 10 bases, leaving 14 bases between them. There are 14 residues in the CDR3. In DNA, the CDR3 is TGTGCCAGCAGCTTAGGGCGACTACAAGGGGAGCAGTTCTTC. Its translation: CASSLGRLQGEQFF.

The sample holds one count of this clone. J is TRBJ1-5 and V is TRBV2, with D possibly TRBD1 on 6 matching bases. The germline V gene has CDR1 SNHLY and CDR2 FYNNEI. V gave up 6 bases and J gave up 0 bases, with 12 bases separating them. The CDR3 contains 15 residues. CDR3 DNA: TGTGCCAGCAGCGCCTACAGGGATAGCAATCAGCCCCAGCATTTT. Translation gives CASSAYRDSNQPQHF.

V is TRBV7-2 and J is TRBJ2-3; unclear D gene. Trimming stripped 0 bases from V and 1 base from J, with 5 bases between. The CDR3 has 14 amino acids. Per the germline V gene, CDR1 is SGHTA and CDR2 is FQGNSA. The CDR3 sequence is CASSLALGTDTQYF. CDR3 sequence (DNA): TGTGCCAGCAGCTTAGCGCTAGGCACAGATACGCAGTATTTT.

The chain's CDR3 is CASSVGGGPAYEQYF. In DNA form, the CDR3 reads TGTGCCAGCAGCGTAGGCGGGGGACCTGCCTACGAGCAGTACTTC. V usage is TRBV9 and J usage is TRBJ2-7; 7 bases align to TRBD2. CDR1 and CDR2 from the germline V gene are SGDLS and YYNGEE. Germline trimming cut 0 bases from V and 2 bases from J; bases unmatched to any gene: 5. The CDR3 extends over 15 amino acids.

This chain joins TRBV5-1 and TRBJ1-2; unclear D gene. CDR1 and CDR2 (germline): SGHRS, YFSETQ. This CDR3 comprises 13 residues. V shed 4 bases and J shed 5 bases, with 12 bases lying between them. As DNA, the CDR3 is TGCGCCAGCAGCCAAAGCGGGGAATATGGCTACACCTTC. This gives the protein CASSQSGEYGYTF.

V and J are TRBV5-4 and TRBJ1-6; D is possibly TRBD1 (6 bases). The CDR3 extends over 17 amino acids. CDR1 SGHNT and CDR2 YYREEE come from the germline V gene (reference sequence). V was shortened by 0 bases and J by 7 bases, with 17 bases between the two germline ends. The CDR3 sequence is CASSLVLTGNENSPLHF. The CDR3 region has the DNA TGTGCCAGCAGCTTGGTCCTCACAGGGAATGAAAATTCACCCCTCCACTTT.

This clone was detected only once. The DNA of the CDR3 is TGTGCCAGCAGTTACGCTCATTACAGGGGAAAGAACGGCTACACCTTC. This encodes CASSYAHYRGKNGYTF. The rearrangement links TRBV6-5 to TRBJ1-2, with TRBD1 matching 7 bases. Looked up from germline, CDR1 is MNHEY and CDR2 is SVGAGI. Trimming at V came to 2 bases and at J to 8 bases, leaving 14 bases not matched to a gene. This CDR3 spans 16 amino acids.

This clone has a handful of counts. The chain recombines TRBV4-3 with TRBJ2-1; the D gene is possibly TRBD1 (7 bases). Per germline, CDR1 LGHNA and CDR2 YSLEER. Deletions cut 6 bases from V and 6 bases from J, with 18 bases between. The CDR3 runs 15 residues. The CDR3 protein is CASSRGTEVGNEQFF. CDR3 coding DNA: TGCGCCAGCAGTCGGGGGACAGAAGTAGGCAATGAGCAGTTCTTC.

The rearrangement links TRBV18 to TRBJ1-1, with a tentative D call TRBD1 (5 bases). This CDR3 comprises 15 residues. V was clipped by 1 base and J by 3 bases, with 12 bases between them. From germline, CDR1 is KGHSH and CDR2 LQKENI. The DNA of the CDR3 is TGTGCCAGCTCACCACGGGGGGAAATATACACTGAAGCTTTCTTT. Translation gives CASSPRGEIYTEAFF.

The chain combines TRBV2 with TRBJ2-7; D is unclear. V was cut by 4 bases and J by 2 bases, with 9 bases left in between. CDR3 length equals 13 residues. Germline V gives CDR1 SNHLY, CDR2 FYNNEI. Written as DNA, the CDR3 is TGTGCCAGCAGTGGCAGCCAGGCCTACGAGCAGTACTTC. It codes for CASSGSQAYEQYF. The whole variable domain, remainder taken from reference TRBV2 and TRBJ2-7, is EPEVTQTPSHQVTQMGQEVILRCVPISNHLYFYWYRQILGQKVEFLVSFYNNEISEKSEIFDDQFSVERPDGSNFTLKIRSTKLEDSAMYFCASSGSQAYEQYFGPGTRLTVT.

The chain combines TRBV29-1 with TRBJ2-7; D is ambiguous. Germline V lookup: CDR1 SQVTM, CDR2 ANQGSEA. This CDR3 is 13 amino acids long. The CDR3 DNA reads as TGCTGCGCGATTTTTACTCACTCCTACGAGCAGTACTTC. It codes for CCAIFTHSYEQYF.

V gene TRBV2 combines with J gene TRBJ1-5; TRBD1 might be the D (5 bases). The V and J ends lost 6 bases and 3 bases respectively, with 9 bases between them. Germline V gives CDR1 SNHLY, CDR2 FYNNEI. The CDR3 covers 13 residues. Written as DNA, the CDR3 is TGTGCCAGCAGCAACAGGATCAATCAGCCCCAGCATTTT. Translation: CASSNRINQPQHF.

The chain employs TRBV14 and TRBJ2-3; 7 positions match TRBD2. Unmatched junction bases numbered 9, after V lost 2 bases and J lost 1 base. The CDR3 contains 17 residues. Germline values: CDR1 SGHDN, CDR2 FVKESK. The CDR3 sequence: CASSQTKGGAGTDTQYF. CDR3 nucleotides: TGTGCCAGCAGCCAAACAAAGGGAGGGGCCGGCACAGATACGCAGTATTTT.

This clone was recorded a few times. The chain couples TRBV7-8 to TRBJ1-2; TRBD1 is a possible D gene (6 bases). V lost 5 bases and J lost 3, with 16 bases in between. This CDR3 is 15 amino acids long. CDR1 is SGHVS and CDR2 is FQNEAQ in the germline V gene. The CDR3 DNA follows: TGTGCCAGCAGCCCCCGGCAGGGGTCCGACTATGGCTACACCTTC. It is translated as CASSPRQGSDYGYTF. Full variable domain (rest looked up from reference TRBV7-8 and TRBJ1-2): GAGVSQSPRYKVAKRGQDVALRCDPISGHVSLFWYQQALGQGPEFLTYFQNEAQLDKSGLPSDRFFAERPEGSVSTLKIQRTQQEDSAVYLCASSPRQGSDYGYTFGSGTRLTVV.

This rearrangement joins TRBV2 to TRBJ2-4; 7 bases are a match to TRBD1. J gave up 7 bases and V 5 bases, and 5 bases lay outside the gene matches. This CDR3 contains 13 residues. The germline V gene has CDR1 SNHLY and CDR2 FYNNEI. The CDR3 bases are TGTGCCAGCAGTACAACAGGGGATAACATTCAGTACTTC. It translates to CASSTTGDNIQYF. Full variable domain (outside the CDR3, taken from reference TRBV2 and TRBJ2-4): EPEVTQTPSHQVTQMGQEVILRCVPISNHLYFYWYRQILGQKVEFLVSFYNNEISEKSEIFDDQFSVERPDGSNFTLKIRSTKLEDSAMYFCASSTTGDNIQYFGAGTRLSVL.

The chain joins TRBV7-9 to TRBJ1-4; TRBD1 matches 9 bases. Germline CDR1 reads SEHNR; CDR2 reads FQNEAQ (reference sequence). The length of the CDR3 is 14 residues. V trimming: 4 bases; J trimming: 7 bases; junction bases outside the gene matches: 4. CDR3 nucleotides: TGTGCCAGCAGCTCCCGGGACAGGGCTGAAAAACTGTTTTTT. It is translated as CASSSRDRAEKLFF.

The CDR3 region has the DNA TGTGCCAGCAGCTTCAAAGGGGGCGGGCATAATTCACCCCTCCACTTT. Protein sequence: CASSFKGGGHNSPLHF. J is TRBJ1-6 and V is TRBV5-4; TRBD1 matches at 7 bases. V shed 2 bases and J 5 bases; nucleotides not matched to a gene: 7. Germline CDR1 reads SGHNT; CDR2 reads YYREEE (reference sequence). The CDR3 loop spans 16 amino acids.

The CDR3 nucleotides read TGCAGCGTTTCTGTGGCGGGGAGCACAGATACGCAGTATTTT. Translated, it gives CSVSVAGSTDTQYF. This chain connects TRBV29-1 to TRBJ2-3; possible D gene TRBD2, 6 bases. Germline V gives CDR1 SQVTM, CDR2 ANQGSEA. V gave up 5 bases and J gave up 0 bases, with 12 bases separating them. The CDR3 length is 14 residues.

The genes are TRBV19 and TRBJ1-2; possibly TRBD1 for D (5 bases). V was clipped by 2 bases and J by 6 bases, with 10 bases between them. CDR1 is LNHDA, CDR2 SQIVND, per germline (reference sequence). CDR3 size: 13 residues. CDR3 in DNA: TGTGCCAGTAGTATATCCGGACAAGATGGCTACACCTTC. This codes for CASSISGQDGYTF.

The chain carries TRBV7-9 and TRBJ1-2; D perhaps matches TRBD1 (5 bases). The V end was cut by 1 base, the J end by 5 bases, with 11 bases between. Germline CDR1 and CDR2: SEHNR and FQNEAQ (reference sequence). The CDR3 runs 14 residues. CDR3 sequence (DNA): TGTGCCAGCAGCTTAGGCCAGACAGCATATGGCTACACCTTC. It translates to CASSLGQTAYGYTF.

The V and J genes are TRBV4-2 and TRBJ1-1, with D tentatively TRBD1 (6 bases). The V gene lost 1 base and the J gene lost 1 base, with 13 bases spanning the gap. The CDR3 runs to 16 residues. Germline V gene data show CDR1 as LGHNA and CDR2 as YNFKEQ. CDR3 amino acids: CASSQGIGGQNTEAFF. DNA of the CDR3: TGTGCCAGCAGCCAAGGAATAGGGGGACAGAACACTGAAGCTTTCTTT.

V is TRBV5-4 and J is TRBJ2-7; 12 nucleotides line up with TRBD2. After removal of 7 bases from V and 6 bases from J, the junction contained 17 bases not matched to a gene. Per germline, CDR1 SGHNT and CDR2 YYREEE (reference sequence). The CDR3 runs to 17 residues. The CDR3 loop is CASSHIRGGLAGFEQYF. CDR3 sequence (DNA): TGTGCCAGCTCTCATATCCGGGGCGGACTAGCGGGGTTCGAGCAGTACTTC.

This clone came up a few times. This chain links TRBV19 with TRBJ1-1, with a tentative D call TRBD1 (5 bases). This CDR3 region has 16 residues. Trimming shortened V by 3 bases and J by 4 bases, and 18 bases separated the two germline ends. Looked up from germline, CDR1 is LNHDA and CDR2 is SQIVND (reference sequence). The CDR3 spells CASSMRPLRGSTEAFF. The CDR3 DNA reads TGTGCCAGTAGTATGAGGCCCTTAAGGGGCAGCACTGAAGCTTTCTTT.

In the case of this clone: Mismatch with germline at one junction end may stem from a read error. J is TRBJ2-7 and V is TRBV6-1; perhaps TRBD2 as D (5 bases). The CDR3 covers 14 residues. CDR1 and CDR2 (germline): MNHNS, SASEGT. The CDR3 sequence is CASRTPAGGPRPHF. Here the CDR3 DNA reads TGTGCCAGCAGAACCCCCGCGGGCGGACCTAGACCGCACTTC.

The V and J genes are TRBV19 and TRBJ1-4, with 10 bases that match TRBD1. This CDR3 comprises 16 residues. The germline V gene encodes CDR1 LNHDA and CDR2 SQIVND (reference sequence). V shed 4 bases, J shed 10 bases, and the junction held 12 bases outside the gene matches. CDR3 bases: TGTGCCAGTAGTACCCCCAGGACAGGGGGGAATTCAAAACTGTTTTTT. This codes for CASSTPRTGGNSKLFF. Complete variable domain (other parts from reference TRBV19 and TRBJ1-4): DGGITQSPKYLFRKEGQNVTLSCEQNLNHDAMYWYRQDPGQGLRLIYYSQIVNDFQKGDIAEGYSVSREKKESFPLTVTSAQKNPTAFYLCASSTPRTGGNSKLFFGSGTQLSVL.